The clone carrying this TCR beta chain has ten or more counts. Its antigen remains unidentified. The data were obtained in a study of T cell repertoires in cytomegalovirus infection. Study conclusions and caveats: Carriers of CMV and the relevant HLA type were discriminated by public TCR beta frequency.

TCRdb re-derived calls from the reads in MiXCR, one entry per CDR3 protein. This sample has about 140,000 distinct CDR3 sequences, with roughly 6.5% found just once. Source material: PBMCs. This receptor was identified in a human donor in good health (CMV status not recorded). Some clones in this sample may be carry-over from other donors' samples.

In DNA form, the CDR3 reads TGTGCCAGCAGCCCCTCCGCGGGACAAACCAATGAGCAGTTCTTC. Protein product: CASSPSAGQTNEQFF. The rearrangement joins TRBV7-2 to TRBJ2-1; TRBD1 or TRBD2 may be the D gene (6 bases each). The CDR3 has 15 residues. Trimming removed 5 bases at V and 6 bases at J, with 17 bases between. Per the germline V gene, CDR1 is SGHTA and CDR2 is FQGNSA.